The 21 T cell receptor beta chains below all came from one sample that was sequenced in a study of T-cell memory formation after mild COVID-19. MiXCR, run by TCRdb on the 5' RACE reads, gives a single entry per CDR3 protein. The sample consists of 89,000 or so distinct CDR3 sequences, 9.5% to 15% of them appearing once. The specimen sequenced was PBMCs or a T cell subset sorted from them (not recorded which). These receptors were obtained from a man between 18 and 29 years old who had mild COVID-19 (a few samples of this study predate the infection). Cell type and time point are not known.

The chain links TRBV9 to TRBJ1-1, with D possibly being TRBD1 (6 bases). This CDR3 is 15 amino acids long. The V end lost 0 bases, the J end lost 5 bases, and 14 bases lay between the germline ends. Germline V gene sequence: CDR1 SGDLS, CDR2 YYNGEE. CDR3 residues: CASSVEGVSGTEAFF. CDR3 sequence (DNA): TGTGCCAGCAGCGTAGAGGGGGTATCGGGTACTGAAGCTTTCTTT.

The J gene is TRBJ2-1, the V gene TRBV11-2, with 11 nucleotides matching TRBD2. Germline CDR1 and CDR2: SGHAT and FQNNGV. After removal of 5 bases from V and 4 bases from J, the junction contained 10 bases not matched to a gene. This CDR3 is built from 17 residues. The CDR3, as DNA: TGTGCCAGCAGCCCGCGTAGCGGGGGGGCTAGTTACAATGAGCAGTTCTTC. Its translation is CASSPRSGGASYNEQFF.

This clonotype was counted at least ten times. The chain links TRBV4-1 to TRBJ1-6; D call uncertain. The CDR3 consists of 12 residues. Per the germline V gene, CDR1 is MGHRA and CDR2 is YSYEKL. V was shortened by 1 base and J by 7 bases, with 2 bases between the two germline ends. The CDR3: CASSQANSPLHF. Here the CDR3 DNA reads TGCGCCAGCAGCCAAGCAAATTCACCCCTCCACTTT.

This clonotype was found a few times. CDR3 in amino acids: CSARPRAGYEQYF. DNA of the CDR3: TGCAGTGCTAGGCCGAGAGCGGGCTACGAGCAGTACTTC. The J gene is TRBJ2-7, the V gene TRBV20-1, with a weak D call TRBD2 (6 bases). V lost 3 bases and J 3 bases, leaving 12 bases between the germline ends. From germline, CDR1 is DFQATT and CDR2 SNEGSKA (reference sequence). CDR3 length: 13 residues.

This clonotype occurred a few times. The chain has TRBV3-1 and TRBJ1-1; 7 nucleotides align to TRBD1. This CDR3 contains 14 residues. Per germline, CDR1 LGHDT and CDR2 YNNKEL (reference sequence). The J segment lost 1 base and the V segment lost 1 base, leaving 0 bases of the junction unmatched. The CDR3 nucleotides are TGTGCCAGCAGCCAAGGGACAGGGAACACTGAAGCTTTCTTT. Its protein is CASSQGTGNTEAFF.

This clonotype appeared a few times. This chain joins TRBV27 and TRBJ1-5, with D unclear. Between the trimmed V and J ends, which lost 0 bases and 4 bases, there was a span of 4 bases. Germline-derived CDR1 and CDR2 are MNHEY and SMNVEV (reference sequence). The CDR3 loop spans 13 amino acids. The CDR3: CASSLSGNQPQHF. CDR3 DNA sequence: TGTGCCAGCAGTTTATCAGGGAATCAGCCCCAGCATTTT.

This clonotype was counted a few times. V and J are TRBV7-9 and TRBJ1-2, with 8 bases matching TRBD1. Germline lookup yields CDR1 SEHNR and CDR2 FQNEAQ (reference sequence). This CDR3 region has 16 residues. Losses at the gene ends were 8 bases for V and 8 bases for J; bases not matched to a gene: 19. CDR3 sequence: CASSQDQDRDFWGYTF. The CDR3 bases are TGTGCCAGCTCTCAGGATCAGGACAGGGACTTTTGGGGCTACACCTTC.

The chain recombines TRBV6-2 or TRBV6-3 with TRBJ2-6; 7 nucleotides align to TRBD1. The V and J ends lost 2 bases and 0 bases, in that order; junction bases with no gene match: 4. The CDR3 spans 17 residues. Germline lookup yields CDR1 MNHEY and CDR2 SVGEGT. CDR3 residues: CASSYGDSHSGANVLTF. The CDR3 DNA is TGTGCCAGCAGTTACGGGGACAGTCACTCTGGGGCCAACGTCCTGACTTTC.

Only a few counts were recorded for this clonotype. V is TRBV4-2 and J is TRBJ2-1; D is uncertain. The germline V gene encodes CDR1 LGHNA and CDR2 YNFKEQ. The CDR3 totals 12 residues. V was cut by 0 bases and J by 8 bases, with 5 bases left in between. The CDR3 region is CASSQDSHEQFF. The CDR3 DNA reads TGTGCCAGCAGCCAAGATAGCCATGAGCAGTTCTTC.

This clonotype was counted a few times. The genes are TRBV27 and TRBJ2-3; D is unclear. The CDR3 spans 16 residues. Germline V CDR1 and CDR2: MNHEY, SMNVEV (reference sequence). Trimming removed 3 bases from V and 0 bases from J, with 13 bases in between. CDR3 amino acids: CASSFLGSTSTDTQYF. The CDR3 bases are TGTGCCAGCAGTTTCTTAGGCTCGACTAGCACAGATACGCAGTATTTT.

This clonotype was seen a handful of times. This chain uses TRBV15 with TRBJ2-1, with 7 bases matching TRBD2. Germline CDR1 is LNHNV and CDR2 is YYDKDF (reference sequence). Germline trimming cut 5 bases from V and 6 bases from J; bases unmatched to any gene: 4. This CDR3 spans 13 amino acids. The CDR3 spells CATSPSGGNEQFF. The CDR3 DNA sequence: TGTGCCACCAGCCCGTCGGGGGGCAATGAGCAGTTCTTC.

This clonotype was counted between two and nine times. The chain employs TRBV12-3 or TRBV12-4 and TRBJ2-1; D call uncertain. This CDR3 spans 10 amino acids. Trimming cost V 6 bases and J 10 bases, with 7 bases left between them. The CDR3 nucleotides read TGTGCCAGCAGCTCGGTCGAGCAGTTCTTC. Protein sequence: CASSSVEQFF.

This clonotype has a handful of counts. This chain links TRBV12-5 with TRBJ2-2, with a weak D call TRBD2 (5 bases). The CDR3 runs to 13 residues. Per the germline V gene, CDR1 is LGHNT and CDR2 is FRNRAP. CDR3 sequence: CASRGPNTGELFF. DNA of the CDR3: TGTGCCTCGAGAGGGCCCAACACCGGGGAGCTGTTTTTT. The entire variable domain, with the rest obtained from reference TRBV12-5 and TRBJ2-2, is as follows: DARVTQTPRHKVTEMGQEVTMRCQPILGHNTVFWYRQTMMQGLELLAYFRNRAPLDDSGMPKDRFSAEMPDATLATLKIQPSEPRDSAVYFCASRGPNTGELFFGEGSRLTVL.

The chain carries TRBV6-2 or TRBV6-3 and TRBJ2-5, with D possibly matching TRBD2 (5 bases). Trimming removed 3 bases at V and 7 bases at J, with 12 bases between. Germline-derived CDR1 and CDR2 are MNHEY and SVGEGT. This CDR3 has 13 amino acids. The CDR3 DNA reads as TGTGCCAGCAGTTATACCTCAGAGGGGACCCAGTACTTC. As protein: CASSYTSEGTQYF.

In its sample, this clonotype was seen a few times. The chain has TRBV4-1 and TRBJ2-1; the D is unclear. The CDR3 consists of 13 residues. Germline CDR1 is MGHRA and CDR2 is YSYEKL. The V gene lost 3 bases and the J gene lost 9 bases, with 12 bases spanning the gap. CDR3 DNA sequence: TGCGCCAGCAGCCAGGTGGTGGGCGGTGAGCAGTTCTTC. Translation gives CASSQVVGGEQFF.

This clonotype was counted only a few times. J is TRBJ2-5 and V is TRBV12-3 or TRBV12-4; no firm D call. Trimming shortened V by 6 bases and J by 5 bases, and 10 bases separated the two germline ends. The CDR3 totals 12 residues. The CDR3 loop reads CASSPYKETQYF. The CDR3 nucleotides are TGTGCCAGCAGCCCGTATAAGGAGACCCAGTACTTC.

This clonotype was counted only a few times. The chain combines TRBV27 with TRBJ1-2; D unclear. The CDR3 runs to 12 residues. Germline loops: CDR1 MNHEY, CDR2 SMNVEV (reference sequence). With 5 bases removed from V and 4 bases from J, the gap between germline ends came to 8 bases. The CDR3 DNA reads as TGTGCCAGCAGTAATGGACCCTATGGCTACACCTTC. Translating it yields CASSNGPYGYTF.

The chain links TRBV7-9 to TRBJ2-7; TRBD1 aligns across 7 bases. CDR3 length: 16 amino acids. Germline V gene data show CDR1 as SEHNR and CDR2 as FQNEAQ (reference sequence). With V trimmed by 0 bases and J by 0 bases, 5 bases remained unmatched. The CDR3 is CASSLAPTGTSYEQYF. In DNA form, the CDR3 reads TGTGCCAGCAGCTTAGCCCCGACAGGGACCTCCTACGAGCAGTACTTC. The full variable domain, rest sourced from reference TRBV7-9 and TRBJ2-7, is DTGVSQNPRHKITKRGQNVTFRCDPISEHNRLYWYRQTLGQGPEFLTYFQNEAQLEKSRLLSDRFSAERPKGSFSTLEIQRTEQGDSAMYLCASSLAPTGTSYEQYFGPGTRLTVT.

The chain links TRBV6-1 to TRBJ1-5; 7 bases agree with TRBD1. The trim removed 6 bases at V and 3 bases at J, leaving 11 bases unmatched. Per germline, CDR1 MNHNS and CDR2 SASEGT. This CDR3 comprises 16 residues. CDR3 protein: CASSFIRDSVNQPQHF. The CDR3, as DNA: TGTGCCAGCAGCTTTATCCGGGACAGCGTCAATCAGCCCCAGCATTTT.

The V and J genes are TRBV4-1 and TRBJ2-5; tentative D call: TRBD1 (6 bases). V lost 4 bases, J lost 3 bases, and 15 bases lay in between. Germline V CDR1 and CDR2: MGHRA, YSYEKL. CDR3 size: 15 residues. The CDR3 protein is CASSRGTRFEETQYF. The CDR3 nucleotides read TGCGCCAGCAGCCGGGGGACAAGATTTGAAGAGACCCAGTACTTC.

The J gene is TRBJ2-5, the V gene TRBV4-1; D is perhaps TRBD2 (5 bases). The V gene lost 0 bases and the J gene lost 7 bases, with 15 bases spanning the gap. This CDR3 region has 15 residues. The germline gives CDR1 MGHRA, CDR2 YSYEKL. This CDR3 is CASSQDRAFGGTQYF. CDR3 bases: TGCGCCAGCAGCCAAGATCGGGCCTTCGGAGGGACCCAGTACTTC.